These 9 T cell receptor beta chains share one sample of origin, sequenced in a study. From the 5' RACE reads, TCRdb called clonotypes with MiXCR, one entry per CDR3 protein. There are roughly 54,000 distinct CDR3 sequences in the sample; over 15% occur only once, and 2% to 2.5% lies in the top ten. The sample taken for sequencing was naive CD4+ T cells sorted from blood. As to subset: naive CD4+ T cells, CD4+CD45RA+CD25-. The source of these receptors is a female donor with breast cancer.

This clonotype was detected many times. The chain's CDR3 is CASRRAERGGYTF. The CDR3 bases are TGTGCCAGCAGAAGGGCGGAGAGAGGAGGCTACACCTTC. The V gene is TRBV12-3 or TRBV12-4, the J gene TRBJ1-2; D unresolved. The CDR3 runs 13 residues. Trimming stripped 6 bases from V and 8 bases from J, with 16 bases between.

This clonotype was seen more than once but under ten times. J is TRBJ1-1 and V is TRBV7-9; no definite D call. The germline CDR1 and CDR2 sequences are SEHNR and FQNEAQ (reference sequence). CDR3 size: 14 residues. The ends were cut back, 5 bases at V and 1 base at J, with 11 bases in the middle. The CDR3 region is CASSLPTQNTEAFF. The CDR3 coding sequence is TGTGCCAGCAGCCTTCCGACCCAGAACACTGAAGCTTTCTTT.

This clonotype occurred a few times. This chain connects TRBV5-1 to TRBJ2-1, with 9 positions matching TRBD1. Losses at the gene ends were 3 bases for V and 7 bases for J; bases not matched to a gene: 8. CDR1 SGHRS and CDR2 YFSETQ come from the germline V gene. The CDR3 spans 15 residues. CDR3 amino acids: CASSSTGTGMNEQFF. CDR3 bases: TGCGCCAGCAGCTCGACCGGGACAGGGATGAATGAGCAGTTCTTC.

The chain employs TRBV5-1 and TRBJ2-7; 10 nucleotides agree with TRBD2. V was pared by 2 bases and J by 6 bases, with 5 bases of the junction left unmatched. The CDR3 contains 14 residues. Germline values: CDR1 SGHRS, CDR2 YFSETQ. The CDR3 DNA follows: TGCGCCAGCAGCTTAGCTGGGACTAGCGCCGAGCAGTACTTC. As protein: CASSLAGTSAEQYF.

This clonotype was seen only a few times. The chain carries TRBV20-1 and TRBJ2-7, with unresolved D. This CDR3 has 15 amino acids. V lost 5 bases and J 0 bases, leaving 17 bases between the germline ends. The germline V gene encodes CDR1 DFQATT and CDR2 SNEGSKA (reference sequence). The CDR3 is CSAPPAGSISYEQYF. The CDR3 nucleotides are TGCAGTGCTCCCCCGGCAGGTTCCATCTCCTACGAGCAGTACTTC.

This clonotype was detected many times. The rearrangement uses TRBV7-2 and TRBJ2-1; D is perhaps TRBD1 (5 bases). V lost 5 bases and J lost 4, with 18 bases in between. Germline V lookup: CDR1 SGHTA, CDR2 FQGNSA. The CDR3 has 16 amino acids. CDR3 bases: TGTGCCAGCAGCATCGGACAATTAAGCTTGTACAATGAGCAGTTCTTC. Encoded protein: CASSIGQLSLYNEQFF.

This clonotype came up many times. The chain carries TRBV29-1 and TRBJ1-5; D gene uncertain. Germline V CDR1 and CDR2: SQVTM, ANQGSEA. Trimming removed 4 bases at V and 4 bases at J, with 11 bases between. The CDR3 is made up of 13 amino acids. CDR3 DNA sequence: TGCAGCGTTGGGACCGAGAGAAATCAGCCCCAGCATTTT. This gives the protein CSVGTERNQPQHF.

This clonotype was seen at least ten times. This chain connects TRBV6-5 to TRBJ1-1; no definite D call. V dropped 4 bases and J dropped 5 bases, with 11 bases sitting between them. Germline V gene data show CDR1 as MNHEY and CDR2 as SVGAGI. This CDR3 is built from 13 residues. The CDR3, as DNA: TGTGCCAGCAGTTTGCGGGAGGGAACTGAAGCTTTCTTT. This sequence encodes CASSLREGTEAFF.

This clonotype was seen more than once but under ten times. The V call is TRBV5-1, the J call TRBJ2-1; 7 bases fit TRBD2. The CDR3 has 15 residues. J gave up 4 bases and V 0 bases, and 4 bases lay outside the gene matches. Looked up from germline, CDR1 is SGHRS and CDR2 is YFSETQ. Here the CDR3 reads CASSLVGEGYNEQFF. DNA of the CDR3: TGCGCCAGCAGCTTGGTGGGGGAGGGGTACAATGAGCAGTTCTTC.